This is a list of T cell receptor beta chains from one sample in a study of post-analysis software for immune sequencing data. One entry per CDR3 protein results from TCRdb running MiXCR on the PCR reads. Of some 690,000 distinct CDR3 sequences listed, about 32% are singletons. Sequencing used blood. These receptors originate from a girl aged 5-17 years with multiple sclerosis. Both conserved end residues are part of each CDR3. The D gene is left open where the match is weak. Size tells how often a clone was seen (once, few, many) or the class of an expanded clone, and some rows leave it out.

J gene | V gene | CDR3 length | clone size | D gene | CDR3 DNA | CDR3 protein
TRBJ2-1 | TRBV20-1 | 15 | - | TRBD1 | TGCAGTGCTCTATTCTATGAGACAGGGGGCGATGAGCAGTTCTTC | CSALFYETGGDEQFF
TRBJ1-1 | TRBV13 | 14 | few | TRBD1 | TGTGCCAGCAGCTTAGGGGACAGGGACCCTGAAGCTTTCTTT | CASSLGDRDPEAFF
TRBJ2-3 | TRBV7-2 | 18 | few | - | TGTGCCAGCAGTGGATGGACCGCCAAGCTCCTCCGGTCAGATACGCAGTATTTT | CASSGWTAKLLRSDTQYF
TRBJ2-1 | TRBV24-1 | 17 | few | TRBD2 | TGTGCCACCAGTGAGCCGGGAGGACCTAGCTCCTACAATGAGCAGTTCTTC | CATSEPGGPSSYNEQFF
TRBJ1-6 | TRBV7-8 | 16 | - | - | TGTGCCAGCAGCCCAGGGAGGGTGGTTGCTGATTCACCCCTCCACTTT | CASSPGRVVADSPLHF
TRBJ2-2 | TRBV5-1 | 16 | - | TRBD1 | TGCGCCAGCAGCCCGGGACAGACCTCTAGATACGGGGAGCTGTTTTTT | CASSPGQTSRYGELFF
TRBJ2-1 | TRBV14 | 14 | few | - | TGTGCCAGCAGCCAAGCCGGCGGGTACAATGAGCAGTTCTTC | CASSQAGGYNEQFF
TRBJ2-4 | TRBV3-1 | 19 | few | TRBD2 | TGTGCCAGCAGCCAAGATGTGTCTAGCGGAGCTCTAGCCAAAAACATTCAGTACTTC | CASSQDVSSGALAKNIQYF
TRBJ2-1 | TRBV10-3 | 15 | - | - | TGTGCCATCAGTGGGCTCCCTAGCTCCTACAATGAGCAGTTCTTC | CAISGLPSSYNEQFF
TRBJ1-2 | TRBV5-1 | 12 | - | - | TGCGCCAGCAGCTTGGATCTCTCTGGCTACACCTTC | CASSLDLSGYTF
TRBJ1-5 | TRBV4-3 | 18 | few | - | TGCGCCAGCAGCCAAGATTCCCGAGGACATCTAGGCAATCAGCCCCAGCATTTT | CASSQDSRGHLGNQPQHF
TRBJ1-4 | TRBV7-9 | 14 | - | - | TGTGCCAGCAGCCTCCATTCAACTAATGAAAAACTGTTTTTT | CASSLHSTNEKLFF
TRBJ2-1 | TRBV7-2 | 11 | - | - | TGTGCCAGCAGCTCCGGTAGTGAGCAGTTCTTC | CASSSGSEQFF
TRBJ2-1 | TRBV5-1 | 15 | few | - | TGCGCCAGCAGCTTGCGGGGGGCGAATTACAATGAGCAGTTCTTC | CASSLRGANYNEQFF
TRBJ2-1 | TRBV12-3/TRBV12-4 | 13 | - | - | TGTGCCAGCAGTTTAGCTCCAGGCCGAGGGCAGTTCTTC | CASSLAPGRGQFF
TRBJ1-2 | TRBV7-8 | 15 | - | - | TGTGCCAGCAGCTTTGCAGGGATGGAGGATGGAGGCTACACCTTC | CASSFAGMEDGGYTF
TRBJ1-5 | TRBV20-1 | 13 | - | - | TGCAGTGCCGCTGCAGGGCACAATCAGCCCCAGCATTTT | CSAAAGHNQPQHF
TRBJ2-3 | TRBV7-8 | 15 | - | - | TGTGCCAGCAAATCCGTGGCGGATCACGGGGGTACGCAGTATTTT | CASKSVADHGGTQYF
TRBJ1-2 | TRBV12-3/TRBV12-4 | 15 | - | TRBD1 | TGTGCCAGCTCCCGCCCTCTTGCAGGGGGCTATGGCTACACCTTC | CASSRPLAGGYGYTF
TRBJ2-1 | TRBV4-3 | 13 | few | - | TGCGCCAGCAGCCAAGACGAGATCAATGAGCAGTTCTTC | CASSQDEINEQFF
TRBJ2-3 | TRBV10-3 | 17 | few | TRBD2 | TGTGCCATCAGTGGGGGGAGGACTAGCGGGGTTGCAGATACGCAGTATTTT | CAISGGRTSGVADTQYF
TRBJ2-1 | TRBV27 | 18 | - | TRBD1 | TGTGCCAGCAGTTCATATGACCCCGGGACAGGGCCGGGGAATGTGCAGTTCTTC | CASSSYDPGTGPGNVQFF
TRBJ1-1 | TRBV10-3 | 15 | - | - | TGTGCCATCAGTGATTTCGCAGGGCCGAACACTGAAGCTTTCTTT | CAISDFAGPNTEAFF
TRBJ2-7 | TRBV7-2 | 15 | few | - | TGTGCCAGCAGCGCCGAGTGGAGCATCTCTGCCGAGCAGTACTTC | CASSAEWSISAEQYF
TRBJ1-2 | TRBV27 | 17 | few | TRBD1 | TGTGCCAGCAGTTCGGGGTCAGGGGGGCGGATTGTCTATGGCTACACCTTC | CASSSGSGGRIVYGYTF
TRBJ2-7 | TRBV7-9 | 14 | - | - | TGTGCCAGCAGCATACAGGGAGGGCCCTACGAGCAGTACTTC | CASSIQGGPYEQYF
TRBJ2-1 | TRBV12-3/TRBV12-4 | 19 | - | TRBD2 | TGTGCCACCAGGGGTGGGACTAGCGGGGGCGCCAGCTCCTACAATGAGCAGTTCTTC | CATRGGTSGGASSYNEQFF
TRBJ2-3 | TRBV4-3 | 13 | few | - | TGCGCCAGCAGCCTTCAGCGGACAGATACGCAGTATTTT | CASSLQRTDTQYF
TRBJ2-1 | TRBV6-2/TRBV6-3 | 15 | few | - | TGTGCCAGCAGTTATATCCAGAGTTTTGGGAGTGAGCAGTTCTTC | CASSYIQSFGSEQFF
TRBJ2-3 | TRBV6-1 | 16 | - | - | TGTGCCAGCAGTGATAGTAGGCGGGACAACACAGATACGCAGTATTTT | CASSDSRRDNTDTQYF
TRBJ2-7 | TRBV29-1 | 14 | few | TRBD2 | TGCAGCGTTGTCCGACTAGCGAGCTCCTACGAGCAGTACTTC | CSVVRLASSYEQYF